This T cell receptor (beta chain) was profiled in a study of T cells in tuberculosis. Study context: In South Africa, adults with active tuberculosis were compared with IGRA-negative and latently infected IGRA-positive adolescents. Findings of the study overall: Active tuberculosis TCR-alpha repertoires lay closer to GMM-specific TCRs than IGRA-negative controls, suggesting clonal expansion. Active tuberculosis patients had shorter CDR3-alpha; the beta difference was nonsignificant.

Clones were read by immunoSEQ multiplex PCR, and TCRdb kept only the in-frame ones, dropping some. Of 29,000 or so clones listed, about 90% were seen once; the top ten hold approximately 6.8%. Described time point: new active TB diagnosis, blood taken before or within 7 days of starting treatment. Of note for this clone: The antigen remains undetermined.

CDR1 and CDR2 from the germline V gene are GTSNPN and SVGIG (reference sequence). This CDR3 has 16 residues. Losses at the gene ends were 6 bases for V and 9 bases for J; bases not matched to a gene: 15. The TCR sequence derives from an adult with tuberculosis. The sequences come from PBMCs, collected at tuberculosis diagnosis. This sequence joins TRBV30 and TRBJ2-1; 12 positions agree with TRBD2. CDR3 DNA: TGTGCCTGTAACGCTTGGGGAGCTAGCGGGAGGGGTGAGCAGTTCTTC. It codes for CACNAWGASGRGEQFF.